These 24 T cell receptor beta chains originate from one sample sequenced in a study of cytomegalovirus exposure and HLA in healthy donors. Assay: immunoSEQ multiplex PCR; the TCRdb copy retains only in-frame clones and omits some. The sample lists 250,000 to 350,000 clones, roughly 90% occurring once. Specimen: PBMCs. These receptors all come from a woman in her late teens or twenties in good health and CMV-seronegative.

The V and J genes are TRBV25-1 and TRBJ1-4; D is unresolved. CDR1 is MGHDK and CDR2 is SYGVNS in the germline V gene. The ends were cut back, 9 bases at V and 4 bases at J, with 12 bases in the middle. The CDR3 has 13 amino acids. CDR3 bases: TGTGCCAGACGACGTGAGGGTAATGAAAAACTGTTTTTT. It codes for CARRREGNEKLFF.

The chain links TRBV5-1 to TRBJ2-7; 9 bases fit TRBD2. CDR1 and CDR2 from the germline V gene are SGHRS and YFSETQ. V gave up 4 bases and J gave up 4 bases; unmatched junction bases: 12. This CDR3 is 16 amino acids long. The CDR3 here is CASSAGMGLASYEQYF. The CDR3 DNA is TGCGCCAGCAGCGCGGGGATGGGACTAGCAAGTTACGAGCAGTACTTC.

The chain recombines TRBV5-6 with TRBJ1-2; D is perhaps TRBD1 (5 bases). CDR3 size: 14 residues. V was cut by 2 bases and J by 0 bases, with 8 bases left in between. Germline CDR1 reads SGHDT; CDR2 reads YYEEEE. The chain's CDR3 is CASSLWGSNYGYTF. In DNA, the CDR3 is TGTGCCAGCAGCTTATGGGGCTCTAACTATGGCTACACCTTC. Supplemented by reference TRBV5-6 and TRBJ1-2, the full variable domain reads DAGVTQSPTHLIKTRGQQVTLRCSPKSGHDTVSWYQQALGQGPQFIFQYYEEEERQRGNFPDRFSGHQFPNYSSELNVNALLLGDSALYLCASSLWGSNYGYTFGSGTRLTVV.

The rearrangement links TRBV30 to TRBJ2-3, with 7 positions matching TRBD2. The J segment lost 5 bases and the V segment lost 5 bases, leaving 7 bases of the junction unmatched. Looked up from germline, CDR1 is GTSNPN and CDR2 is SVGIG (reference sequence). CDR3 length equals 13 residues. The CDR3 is CAWASGRGDTQYF. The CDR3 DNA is TGTGCCTGGGCTAGCGGAAGAGGAGATACGCAGTATTTT.

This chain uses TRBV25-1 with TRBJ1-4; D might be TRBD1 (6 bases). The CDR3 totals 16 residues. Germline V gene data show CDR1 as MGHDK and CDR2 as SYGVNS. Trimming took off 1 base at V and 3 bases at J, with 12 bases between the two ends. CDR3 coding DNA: TGTGCCAGCAGTGAATCACAGGGTCTGGCTAATGAAAAACTGTTTTTT. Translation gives CASSESQGLANEKLFF.

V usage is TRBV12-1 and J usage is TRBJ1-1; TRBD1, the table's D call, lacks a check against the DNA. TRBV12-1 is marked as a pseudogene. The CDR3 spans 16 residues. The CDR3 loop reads CASSFRAGELNTEAFF. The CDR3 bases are TGTGCCAGCAGCTTTAGGGCAGGGGAATTGAACACTGAAGCTTTCTTT.

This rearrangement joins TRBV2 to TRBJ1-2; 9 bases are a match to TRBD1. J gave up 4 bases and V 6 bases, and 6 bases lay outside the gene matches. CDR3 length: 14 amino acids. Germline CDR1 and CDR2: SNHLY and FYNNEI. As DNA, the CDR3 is TGTGCCAGCAGGGCCGGACAGGGGACCTATGGCTACACCTTC. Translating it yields CASRAGQGTYGYTF.

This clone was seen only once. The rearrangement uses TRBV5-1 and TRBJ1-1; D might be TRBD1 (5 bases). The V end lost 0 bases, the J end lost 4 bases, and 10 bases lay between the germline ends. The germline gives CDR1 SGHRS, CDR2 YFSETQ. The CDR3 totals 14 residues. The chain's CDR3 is CASSLAGGVTEAFF. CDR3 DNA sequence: TGCGCCAGCAGCTTGGCTGGGGGGGTCACTGAAGCTTTCTTT.

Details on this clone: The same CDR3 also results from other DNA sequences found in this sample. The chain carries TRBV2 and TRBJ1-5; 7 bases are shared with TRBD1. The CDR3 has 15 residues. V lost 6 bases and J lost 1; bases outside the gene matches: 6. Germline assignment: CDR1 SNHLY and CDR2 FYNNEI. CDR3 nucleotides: TGTGCCAGCAGCGCTCCGACAGGGAGCAATCAGCCCCAGCATTTT. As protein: CASSAPTGSNQPQHF.

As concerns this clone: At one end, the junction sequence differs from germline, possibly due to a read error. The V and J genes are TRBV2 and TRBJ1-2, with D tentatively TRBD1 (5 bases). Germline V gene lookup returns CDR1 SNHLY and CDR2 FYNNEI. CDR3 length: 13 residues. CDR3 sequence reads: CASSEDSIYGYTF. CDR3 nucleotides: TGTGCCAGCAGCGAAGACAGCATCTATGGCTACACCTTC.

CDR3 protein: CASSLGTSGRGYNEQFF. CDR3 nucleotides: TGTGCCAGCAGCTTAGGTACTAGCGGGAGGGGGTACAATGAGCAGTTCTTC. The gene calls are TRBV7-2 and TRBJ2-1; 13 bases match TRBD2. V lost 1 base and J lost 4; bases outside the gene matches: 4. The germline V gene has CDR1 SGHTA and CDR2 FQGNSA. The CDR3 totals 17 residues. Looking up the rest from reference TRBV7-2 and TRBJ2-1 gives the full variable domain: GAGVSQSPSNKVTEKGKDVELRCDPISGHTALYWYRQSLGQGLEFLIYFQGNSAPDKSGLPSDRFSAERTGGSVSTLTIQRTQQEDSAVYLCASSLGTSGRGYNEQFFGPGTRLTVL.

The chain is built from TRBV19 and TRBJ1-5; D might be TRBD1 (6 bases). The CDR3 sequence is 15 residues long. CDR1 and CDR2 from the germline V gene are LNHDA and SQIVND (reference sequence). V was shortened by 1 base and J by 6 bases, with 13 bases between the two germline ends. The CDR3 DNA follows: TGTGCCAGTAGTATAGCACAGGGTTTAGGTCAGCCCCAGCATTTT. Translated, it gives CASSIAQGLGQPQHF.

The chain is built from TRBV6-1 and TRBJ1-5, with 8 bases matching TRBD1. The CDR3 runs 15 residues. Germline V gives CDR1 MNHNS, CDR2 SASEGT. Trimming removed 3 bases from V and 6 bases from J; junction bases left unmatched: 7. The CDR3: CASSDRGRRSQPQHF. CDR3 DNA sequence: TGTGCCAGCAGTGACAGGGGGCGCCGGAGTCAGCCCCAGCATTTT.

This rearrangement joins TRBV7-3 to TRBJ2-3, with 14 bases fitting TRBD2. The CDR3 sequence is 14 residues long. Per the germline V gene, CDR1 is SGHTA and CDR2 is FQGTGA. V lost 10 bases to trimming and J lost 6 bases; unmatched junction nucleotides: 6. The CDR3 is CATGLAGEGDTQYF. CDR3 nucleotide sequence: TGTGCCACGGGACTAGCGGGAGAGGGGGATACGCAGTATTTT.

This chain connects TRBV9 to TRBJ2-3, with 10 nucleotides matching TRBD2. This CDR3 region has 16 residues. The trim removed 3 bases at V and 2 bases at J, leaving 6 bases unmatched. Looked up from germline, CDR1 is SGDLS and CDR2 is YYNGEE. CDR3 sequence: CASSAFTSGTTDTQYF. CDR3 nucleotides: TGTGCCAGCAGCGCATTTACTAGCGGGACCACAGATACGCAGTATTTT.

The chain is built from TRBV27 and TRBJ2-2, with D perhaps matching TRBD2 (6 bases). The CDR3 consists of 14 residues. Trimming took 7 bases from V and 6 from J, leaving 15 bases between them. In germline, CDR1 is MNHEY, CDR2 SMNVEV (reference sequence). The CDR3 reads CASTRNGGPGELFF. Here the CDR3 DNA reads TGTGCCAGCACTAGGAATGGAGGGCCCGGGGAGCTGTTTTTT.

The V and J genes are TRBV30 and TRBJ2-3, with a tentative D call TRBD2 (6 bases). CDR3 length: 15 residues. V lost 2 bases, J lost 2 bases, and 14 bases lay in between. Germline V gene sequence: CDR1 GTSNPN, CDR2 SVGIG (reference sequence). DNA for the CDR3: TGTGCCTGGAGTCCGAAACGGGACTTCACAGATACGCAGTATTTT. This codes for CAWSPKRDFTDTQYF.

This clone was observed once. The DNA for the CDR3 is TGTGCCAGCAGCGTAATTAATGCGAACACCGGGGAGCTGTTTTTT. Amino acids: CASSVINANTGELFF. This chain joins TRBV9 and TRBJ2-2; D unresolved. V lost 1 base and J 0 bases, leaving 7 bases between the germline ends. The CDR3 is 15 residues long. Germline assignment: CDR1 SGDLS and CDR2 YYNGEE.

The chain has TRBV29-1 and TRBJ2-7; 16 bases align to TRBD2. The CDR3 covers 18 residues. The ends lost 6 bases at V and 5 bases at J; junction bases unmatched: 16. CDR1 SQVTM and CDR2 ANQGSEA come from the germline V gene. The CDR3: CSVAGTSGRAIFGNEQYF. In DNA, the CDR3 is TGCAGCGTAGCCGGGACTAGCGGGAGGGCCATTTTCGGTAACGAGCAGTACTTC.

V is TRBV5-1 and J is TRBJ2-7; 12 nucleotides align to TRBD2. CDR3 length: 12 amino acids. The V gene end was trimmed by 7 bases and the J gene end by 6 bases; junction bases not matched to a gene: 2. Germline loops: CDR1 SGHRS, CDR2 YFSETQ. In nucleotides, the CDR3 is TGCGCCAGCTCACTAGCGGGGGGCGAGCAGTACTTC. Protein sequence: CASSLAGGEQYF.

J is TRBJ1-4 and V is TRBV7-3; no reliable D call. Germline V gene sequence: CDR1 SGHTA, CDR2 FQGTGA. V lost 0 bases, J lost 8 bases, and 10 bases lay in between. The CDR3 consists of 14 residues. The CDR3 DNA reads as TGTGCCAGCAGCTTAACGGGAGGGAAAGAAAAACTGTTTTTT. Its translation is CASSLTGGKEKLFF.

DNA of the CDR3: TGTGCCAGCAGTGAAGCCCCGAAGTTGACAGAGGAGGGTTACACCTTC. It encodes CASSEAPKLTEEGYTF. V and J are TRBV2 and TRBJ1-2, with D possibly being TRBD1 (5 bases). The CDR3 totals 16 residues. Germline lookup yields CDR1 SNHLY and CDR2 FYNNEI. V lost 0 bases and J 11 bases, leaving 22 bases between the germline ends.

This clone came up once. The CDR3 loop reads CASSQDRAKTQYF. The CDR3, as DNA: TGCGCCAGCAGCCAAGACAGGGCAAAGACCCAGTACTTC. The rearrangement uses TRBV4-3 and TRBJ2-5; a weak D match, TRBD1 (5 bases). The CDR3 sequence is 13 residues long. Germline V gene lookup returns CDR1 LGHNA and CDR2 YSLEER. V was pared by 0 bases and J by 6 bases, with 8 bases between.

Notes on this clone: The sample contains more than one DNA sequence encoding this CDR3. The CDR3 here is CASSPGGGYEQYF. The DNA of the CDR3 is TGTGCCAGCTCACCCGGGGGAGGCTACGAGCAGTACTTC. V usage is TRBV18 and J usage is TRBJ2-7; tentative D call: TRBD2 (6 bases). Germline V CDR1 and CDR2: KGHSH, LQKENI. V shed 3 bases and J shed 3 bases, with 9 bases lying between them. CDR3 length: 13 amino acids.